The clone carrying this T cell receptor (beta chain) came up many times. Its antigen remains unidentified. Data came from immunoSEQ multiplex PCR; TCRdb stores just in-frame clones and leaves some out. The repertoire consists of tens of thousands of clones, with about 65% occurring once and the leading ten covering 20% to 25%. This specimen belongs to a study of cytotoxic CD8 clonotypes in ibrutinib-treated CLL. Broader study findings: Public clonotypes were rare and shrank or held steady on treatment. Ibrutinib response saw clonality rise, and progression saw it return toward baseline. Baseline levels of clonality went above those of age-matched healthy donors and moved with circulating CD8+ T-cell counts.

The CDR3 is 14 amino acids. Germline CDR1 reads SNHLY; CDR2 reads FYNNEI. The junction had 4 bases not matched to a gene; V was cut back by 5 bases and J by 4 bases. V and J are TRBV2 and TRBJ1-5; 8 nucleotides match TRBD1. The receptor was isolated from a human donor with chronic lymphocytic leukemia. The specimen was PBMCs, collected after 24 months of ibrutinib treatment. This CDR3 reads CASSTGGLNQPQHF. The CDR3 coding sequence is TGTGCCAGCAGTACAGGGGGTTTGAATCAGCCCCAGCATTTT.